Following are 24 T cell receptor beta chains from one sample sequenced in a study of T cell responses to AZD1222 COVID-19 vaccine. The protocol was immunoSEQ multiplex PCR, while the TCRdb copy is restricted to in-frame clones and leaves out a portion. The sample contains 150,000 to 200,000 clones, over 80% of which appear only once. Sequencing was performed on peripheral blood, taken on day 0 of AZD1222 vaccination. The origin of the receptors is an adult in good health.

V and J are TRBV6-5 and TRBJ2-7, with TRBD2 identical over 10 bases. The CDR3 is 15 residues long. CDR1 and CDR2 (germline): MNHEY, SVGAGI. The V segment lost 8 bases and the J segment 0 bases; nucleotides outside the gene matches: 7. CDR3 protein: CASGRPSGSSYEQYF. The CDR3 DNA is TGTGCCAGCGGAAGACCTAGCGGGAGCTCCTACGAGCAGTACTTC.

This clone was recorded once. The rearrangement uses TRBV5-8 and TRBJ2-3; 8 bases are a match to TRBD2. The germline gives CDR1 SGHTS, CDR2 YDEGEE. The V gene end was trimmed by 2 bases and the J gene end by 1 base; junction bases not matched to a gene: 6. The CDR3 contains 16 residues. Written as DNA, the CDR3 is TGTGCCAGCAGCTTAGGGGAAGCGGGGGGCACAGATACGCAGTATTTT. This sequence encodes CASSLGEAGGTDTQYF.

This chain uses TRBV4-2 with TRBJ2-1, with a tentative D call TRBD1 (6 bases). The CDR3 covers 16 residues. Trimming stripped 2 bases from V and 1 base from J, with 12 bases between. Germline CDR1 and CDR2: LGHNA and YNFKEQ. For the CDR3, the DNA is TGTGCCAGCAGCCAAACCCACAGGGAATCCTACAATGAGCAGTTCTTC. Translation: CASSQTHRESYNEQFF.

This sequence joins TRBV19 and TRBJ1-1; D unclear. Trimming shortened V by 1 base and J by 2 bases, and 17 bases separated the two germline ends. The germline gives CDR1 LNHDA, CDR2 SQIVND (reference sequence). This CDR3 has 17 residues. The CDR3 is CASSIARAEKLNTEAFF. The CDR3 DNA sequence: TGTGCCAGTAGTATAGCTAGGGCCGAGAAACTTAACACTGAAGCTTTCTTT. The entire variable domain, with the rest obtained from reference TRBV19 and TRBJ1-1, is as follows: DGGITQSPKYLFRKEGQNVTLSCEQNLNHDAMYWYRQDPGQGLRLIYYSQIVNDFQKGDIAEGYSVSREKKESFPLTVTSAQKNPTAFYLCASSIARAEKLNTEAFFGQGTRLTVV.

The V gene is TRBV5-6, the J gene TRBJ1-1; TRBD1 aligns across 9 bases. The V and J ends lost 4 bases and 5 bases, in that order; junction bases with no gene match: 9. The germline gives CDR1 SGHDT, CDR2 YYEEEE. The CDR3 runs to 15 residues. CDR3 bases: TGTGCCAGCAGCCGACAACAGGGGGCGAATACTGAAGCTTTCTTT. Its protein is CASSRQQGANTEAFF.

This chain joins TRBV9 and TRBJ1-5; D may be TRBD1 (5 bases). Looked up from germline, CDR1 is SGDLS and CDR2 is YYNGEE. The CDR3 length is 14 residues. The V end lost 4 bases, the J end lost 3 bases, and 11 bases lay between the germline ends. The CDR3 loop is CASSPRGVNQPQHF. DNA for the CDR3: TGTGCCAGCAGCCCCCGAGGGGTCAATCAGCCCCAGCATTTT.

This sequence joins TRBV5-1 and TRBJ2-1; no firm D call. The CDR3 consists of 15 residues. The germline V and J ends were trimmed by 0 bases and 2 bases, with 9 bases remaining between them. The germline V gene encodes CDR1 SGHRS and CDR2 YFSETQ. This chain's CDR3 is CASSLDSQPYNEQFF. In nucleotides, the CDR3 is TGCGCCAGCAGCTTGGACAGCCAGCCCTACAATGAGCAGTTCTTC.

In DNA, the CDR3 is TGTGCCAGCAGCTTATCTGGGACTTACAATGAGCAGTTCTTC. It specifies CASSLSGTYNEQFF. The chain carries TRBV11-3 and TRBJ2-1; possible D gene TRBD2, 6 bases. Germline values: CDR1 SGHNT, CDR2 YENEEA. There are 14 residues in the CDR3. The V and J ends lost 2 bases and 4 bases respectively, with 9 bases between them.

The chain recombines TRBV6-1 with TRBJ2-3; perhaps TRBD1 as D (5 bases). V lost 2 bases and J 2 bases, leaving 14 bases between the germline ends. CDR3 length: 16 amino acids. Germline V gene sequence: CDR1 MNHNS, CDR2 SASEGT. CDR3 in DNA: TGTGCCAGCAGTGAATATGGCAGGGCGTTCACAGATACGCAGTATTTT. It encodes CASSEYGRAFTDTQYF.

V gene TRBV19 combines with J gene TRBJ1-1, with TRBD1 identical over 7 bases. Trimming at V came to 3 bases and at J to 4 bases, leaving 5 bases not matched to a gene. CDR1 LNHDA and CDR2 SQIVND come from the germline V gene (reference sequence). This CDR3 contains 14 residues. The CDR3 DNA reads TGTGCCAGTAGTATCAGACAGGGAGCCACTGAAGCTTTCTTT. Protein product: CASSIRQGATEAFF.

V usage is TRBV2 and J usage is TRBJ2-2, with 9 nucleotides matching TRBD1. Trimming took 5 bases from V and 5 from J; bases not matched to a gene: 3. CDR3 size: 14 residues. Germline CDR1 is SNHLY and CDR2 is FYNNEI. CDR3 sequence: CASSSGQGTGELFF. The CDR3 DNA reads TGTGCCAGCAGTTCAGGACAGGGGACCGGGGAGCTGTTTTTT.

The gene calls are TRBV6-2 or TRBV6-3 and TRBJ2-1; TRBD1 matches at 7 bases. This CDR3 region has 15 residues. Germline CDR1 is MNHEY and CDR2 is SVGEGT. The J segment lost 0 bases and the V segment lost 6 bases, leaving 5 bases of the junction unmatched. CDR3 in amino acids: CASSQGDSSYNEQFF. The DNA of the CDR3 is TGTGCCAGCAGCCAGGGGGACAGCTCCTACAATGAGCAGTTCTTC.

The chain recombines TRBV3-1 (or the pseudogene TRBV3-2) with TRBJ1-1; 7 bases align to TRBD1. The V and J ends lost 1 base and 4 bases, in that order; junction bases with no gene match: 6. CDR1 and CDR2 (germline): LGHDT, YNNKEL (reference sequence). CDR3 size: 15 residues. For the CDR3, the DNA is TGTGCCAGCAGCCAAGGAACAGGGGATCTCACTGAAGCTTTCTTT. Amino acid sequence: CASSQGTGDLTEAFF.

This rearrangement joins TRBV7-3 to TRBJ2-1; no firm D call. The V gene's germline CDR1 is SGHTA and CDR2 FQGTGA. The CDR3 loop spans 16 amino acids. V was pared by 1 base and J by 0 bases, with 10 bases between. The CDR3 coding sequence is TGTGCCAGCAGCTTAAGCCCGGTGAGCTCCTACAATGAGCAGTTCTTC. Its protein product is CASSLSPVSSYNEQFF.

The chain recombines TRBV6-5 with TRBJ1-1, with D tentatively TRBD1 (5 bases). The germline V gene encodes CDR1 MNHEY and CDR2 SVGAGI. The CDR3 is made up of 12 amino acids. The germline V and J ends were trimmed by 6 bases and 2 bases, with 7 bases remaining between them. CDR3 residues: CASSWDNTEAFF. CDR3 nucleotide sequence: TGTGCCAGCAGCTGGGACAACACTGAAGCTTTCTTT.

The J gene is TRBJ1-2, the V gene TRBV6-2 or TRBV6-3; TRBD1 matches at 11 bases. The length of the CDR3 is 14 residues. V shed 3 bases and J 8 bases; nucleotides not matched to a gene: 5. Germline V gene data show CDR1 as MNHEY and CDR2 as SVGEGT. The CDR3 spells CASSYPGQGDGYTF. DNA for the CDR3: TGTGCCAGCAGTTATCCGGGACAGGGGGACGGCTACACCTTC.

The chain employs TRBV19 and TRBJ2-2; D perhaps matches TRBD2 (5 bases). Germline V gene data show CDR1 as LNHDA and CDR2 as SQIVND (reference sequence). V lost 5 bases, J lost 3 bases, and 13 bases lay in between. The length of the CDR3 is 15 residues. CDR3 DNA: TGTGCCAGTAGTTCGGCGGGCGGTTACACCGGGGAGCTGTTTTTT. Translation gives CASSSAGGYTGELFF. The entire variable domain, with the rest obtained from reference TRBV19 and TRBJ2-2, is as follows: DGGITQSPKYLFRKEGQNVTLSCEQNLNHDAMYWYRQDPGQGLRLIYYSQIVNDFQKGDIAEGYSVSREKKESFPLTVTSAQKNPTAFYLCASSSAGGYTGELFFGEGSRLTVL.

This rearrangement joins TRBV19 to TRBJ1-2, with a possible D match to TRBD1 (5 bases). V lost 5 bases to trimming and J lost 4 bases, with 11 bases between them. This CDR3 region has 13 residues. Germline values: CDR1 LNHDA, CDR2 SQIVND (reference sequence). Here the CDR3 DNA reads TGTGCCAGTAGTCTGGACACTAGCTATGGCTACACCTTC. It specifies CASSLDTSYGYTF.

As DNA, the CDR3 is TGTGCCAGCAGCCCCCTGCGGGCTAGCGGTTACAATGAGCAGTTCTTC. Amino acids: CASSPLRASGYNEQFF. This chain connects TRBV7-3 to TRBJ2-1, with 7 bases aligning to TRBD2. CDR3 size: 16 residues. Germline CDR1 is SGHTA and CDR2 is FQGTGA. After removal of 5 bases from V and 4 bases from J, the junction contained 11 bases not matched to a gene.

The genes are TRBV5-1 and TRBJ2-7; D gene uncertain. Germline V gene data show CDR1 as SGHRS and CDR2 as YFSETQ. V lost 4 bases and J lost 4, with 12 bases in between. This CDR3 region has 13 residues. The DNA of the CDR3 is TGCGCCAGCAGCCATTCTTTAGGTTACGAGCAGTACTTC. Amino acid sequence: CASSHSLGYEQYF.

V and J are TRBV28 and TRBJ1-1; the D gene is possibly TRBD1 (6 bases). Per the germline V gene, CDR1 is MDHEN and CDR2 is SYDVKM. V gave up 6 bases and J gave up 2 bases, with 16 bases separating them. There are 15 residues in the CDR3. The CDR3 sequence: CASRSWTAFNTEAFF. Written as DNA, the CDR3 is TGTGCCAGCAGATCCTGGACAGCCTTTAACACTGAAGCTTTCTTT. Based on the CDR3 plus reference TRBV28 and TRBJ1-1, the full variable domain is DVKVTQSSRYLVKRTGEKVFLECVQDMDHENMFWYRQDPGLGLRLIYFSYDVKMKEKGDIPEGYSVSREKKERFSLILESASTNQTSMYLCASRSWTAFNTEAFFGQGTRLTVV.

This chain links TRBV30 with TRBJ1-1; 8 nucleotides align to TRBD1. The CDR3 covers 14 residues. The V and J ends lost 4 bases and 1 base, in that order; junction bases with no gene match: 5. CDR1 GTSNPN and CDR2 SVGIG come from the germline V gene (reference sequence). CDR3 protein: CAWTPGTGNTEAFF. The CDR3 region has the DNA TGTGCCTGGACCCCCGGGACAGGGAACACTGAAGCTTTCTTT.

This chain links TRBV15 with TRBJ1-5; D is perhaps TRBD1 (6 bases). The CDR3 covers 14 residues. Trimming stripped 5 bases from V and 7 bases from J, with 15 bases between. Germline-derived CDR1 and CDR2 are LNHNV and YYDKDF (reference sequence). The CDR3 nucleotides are TGTGCCACCAGCCCACGGTCGACAGGACAGCCCCAGCATTTT. Translating gives CATSPRSTGQPQHF.

The rearrangement links TRBV6-5 to TRBJ1-1, with TRBD1 matching over 7 bases. The J segment lost 0 bases and the V segment lost 6 bases, leaving 4 bases of the junction unmatched. The CDR3 is 14 residues long. In germline, CDR1 is MNHEY, CDR2 SVGAGI. The CDR3 region is CASRGDSMNTEAFF. CDR3 in DNA: TGTGCCAGCAGAGGGGACAGTATGAACACTGAAGCTTTCTTT.